The rows below give T cell receptor beta chains drawn from one sample of a study of cytomegalovirus exposure and HLA in healthy donors. The protocol was immunoSEQ multiplex PCR, while the TCRdb copy is restricted to in-frame clones and leaves out a portion. The table has 100,000 to 150,000 clones, more than 60% seen once. Sequenced input: PBMCs. These receptors came from a woman in her 50s in good health and CMV-seropositive. Both conserved end residues are part of each CDR3. Fields, in order: J gene, CDR3 length, D gene, clone size, V gene, CDR3 protein, CDR3 DNA. The D gene is left open where the match is weak. A row's size may be missing; if present it is once, few, many or a size class.

J: TRBJ2-1; length: 14; D: TRBD2; size: NA; V: TRBV6-1; CDR3: CARGGGWSRGEQFF; DNA: TGTGCCAGGGGCGGGGGGTGGTCTAGGGGTGAGCAGTTCTTC
J: TRBJ2-7; length: 15; D: TRBD1; size: NA; V: TRBV7-2; CDR3: CASSLASQGDYEQYF; DNA: TGTGCCAGCAGCTTAGCGTCACAGGGGGACTACGAGCAGTACTTC
J: TRBJ2-7; length: 13; D: NA; size: few; V: TRBV2; CDR3: CASSVPWSYEQYF; DNA: TGTGCCAGCAGTGTCCCCTGGAGCTACGAGCAGTACTTC
J: TRBJ1-1; length: 13; D: NA; size: NA; V: TRBV18; CDR3: CASSRSGYTEAFF; DNA: TGTGCCAGCTCACGTTCGGGGTACACTGAAGCTTTCTTT
J: TRBJ2-5; length: 14; D: NA; size: NA; V: TRBV6-6; CDR3: CASSYWADKETQYF; DNA: TGTGCCAGCAGTTACTGGGCAGACAAAGAGACCCAGTACTTC
J: TRBJ2-7; length: 11; D: NA; size: NA; V: TRBV6-5; CDR3: CASGPGYEQYF; DNA: TGTGCCAGCGGTCCGGGCTACGAGCAGTACTTC
J: TRBJ1-2; length: 15; D: TRBD1; size: NA; V: TRBV7-9; CDR3: CASSLDRDRNYGYTF; DNA: TGTGCCAGCAGCTTGGACAGGGACCGGAACTATGGCTACACCTTC
J: TRBJ2-2; length: 13; D: NA; size: NA; V: TRBV5-1; CDR3: CASSESRTGELFF; DNA: TGCGCCAGCTCGGAGAGTCGGACCGGGGAGCTGTTTTTT
J: TRBJ2-7; length: 16; D: NA; size: NA; V: TRBV4-2; CDR3: CASSLELRGSFYEQYF; DNA: TGTGCCAGCAGCCTAGAGCTGAGGGGGTCATTCTACGAGCAGTACTTC
J: TRBJ1-1; length: 19; D: NA; size: NA; V: TRBV10-2; CDR3: CASSDFFYGQGLMNTEAFF; DNA: TGCGCCAGCAGTGATTTTTTCTACGGTCAGGGGCTGATGAACACTGAAGCTTTCTTT
J: TRBJ1-4; length: 14; D: NA; size: NA; V: TRBV5-1; CDR3: CASSLGGGSEKLFF; DNA: TGCGCCAGCAGCTTGGGCGGAGGGAGTGAAAAACTGTTTTTT
J: TRBJ2-5; length: 14; D: TRBD1; size: once; V: TRBV6-1; CDR3: CASREYRGQETQYF; DNA: TGTGCCAGCAGGGAATACAGGGGCCAAGAGACCCAGTACTTC
J: TRBJ1-4; length: 14; D: NA; size: NA; V: TRBV6-5; CDR3: CASCASVTNEKLFF; DNA: TGTGCCAGCTGCGCGTCGGTGACTAATGAAAAACTGTTTTTT
J: TRBJ2-3; length: 14; D: NA; size: NA; V: TRBV7-3; CDR3: CASSFTGTTDTQYF; DNA: TGTGCCAGCAGCTTCACAGGAACCACAGATACGCAGTATTTT
J: TRBJ1-3; length: 15; D: NA; size: NA; V: TRBV19; CDR3: CASSAAGVSGNTIYF; DNA: TGTGCCAGTAGTGCCGCAGGGGTCTCTGGAAACACCATATATTTT
J: TRBJ1-1; length: 13; D: TRBD1; size: NA; V: TRBV7-9; CDR3: CASSLGGTVEAFF; DNA: TGTGCCAGCAGCTTAGGAGGGACAGTTGAAGCTTTCTTT
J: TRBJ2-7; length: 15; D: TRBD2; size: NA; V: TRBV18; CDR3: CASSPPAGGSYEQYF; DNA: TGTGCCAGCTCACCACCCGCGGGGGGATCCTACGAGCAGTACTTC
J: TRBJ2-7; length: 14; D: NA; size: few; V: TRBV5-4; CDR3: CASSTGTLPYEQYF; DNA: TGTGCCAGCAGCACGGGGACACTCCCCTACGAGCAGTACTTC
J: TRBJ1-5; length: 15; D: TRBD1; size: NA; V: TRBV6-5; CDR3: CASSYGTVSNQPQHF; DNA: TGTGCCAGCAGTTACGGGACAGTTAGCAATCAGCCCCAGCATTTT
J: TRBJ2-5; length: 15; D: TRBD2; size: NA; V: TRBV27; CDR3: CASSQNPTSWETQYF; DNA: TGTGCCAGCAGCCAAAACCCGACTAGCTGGGAGACCCAGTACTTC
J: TRBJ1-1; length: 9; D: NA; size: few; V: TRBV20-1; CDR3: CTRGREAFF; DNA: TGCACCCGGGGTCGGGAAGCTTTCTTT
J: TRBJ2-1; length: 15; D: TRBD2; size: NA; V: TRBV5-1; CDR3: CASSFLAGGTNEQFF; DNA: TGCGCCAGCAGCTTCTTAGCGGGAGGTACGAATGAGCAGTTCTTC
J: TRBJ2-7; length: 14; D: NA; size: NA; V: TRBV19; CDR3: CASSIAEGNYEQYF; DNA: TGTGCCAGTAGTATAGCGGAGGGGAACTACGAGCAGTACTTC
J: TRBJ2-7; length: 13; D: TRBD1; size: once; V: TRBV28; CDR3: CASSPGQGYEQYF; DNA: TGTGCCAGCAGCCCGGGACAGGGTTACGAGCAGTACTTC
J: TRBJ2-1; length: 20; D: TRBD2; size: NA; V: TRBV2; CDR3: CASSEVGPWDRGEGYNEQFF; DNA: TGTGCCAGCAGTGAAGTAGGTCCTTGGGATCGCGGGGAGGGTTACAATGAGCAGTTCTTC